Listed below are T cell receptor beta chains from one sample, sequenced in a study of blood T cell repertoires in COVID-19. Libraries were prepared by immunoSEQ multiplex PCR; TCRdb keeps only in-frame clonotypes and omits some of them. The table has some 38,000 clones, approximately 89% seen once. The sample consisted of peripheral blood. The receptors come from a man in his 60s with active or convalescent COVID-19. The CDR3 runs from the conserved cysteine through the conserved F or W. Fields, in order: clone size, D gene, J gene, V gene, CDR3 DNA, CDR3 protein. The D gene is left open where the match is weak. Only part of the rows carry a size: once, few, many, or a class if the clone is expanded.

NA	NA	TRBJ2-1	TRBV24-1	TGTGCCACCAGTGATTTGCGGCAGGGAAGCTACAATGAGCAGTTCTTC	CATSDLRQGSYNEQFF
NA	NA	TRBJ2-3	TRBV9	TGTGCCAGCAGCCCCCATACCACTAGCACAGATACGCAGTATTTT	CASSPHTTSTDTQYF
NA	TRBD2	TRBJ2-2	TRBV9	TGTGCCAGCAGCCCAGTTTCTAGCGGGAGGTGGACCGGGGAGCTGTTTTTT	CASSPVSSGRWTGELFF
NA	TRBD1	TRBJ1-3	TRBV12-3/TRBV12-4	TGTGCCAGCAGTACAGGGGCGGGAAACACCATATATTTT	CASSTGAGNTIYF
NA	TRBD2	TRBJ2-1	TRBV14	TGTGCCAGCAGCCCCCTCTCCGGGGGGGGGATTGGTGAGCAGTTCTTC	CASSPLSGGGIGEQFF
NA	TRBD2	TRBJ2-1	TRBV19	TGTGCCAGTAGTCGAACTAGCGGGGGCTACAATGAGCAGTTCTTC	CASSRTSGGYNEQFF
NA	TRBD2	TRBJ2-3	TRBV5-4	TGTGCCAGCAGCTTGGCTTCGGGGGGTTTCGCAGATACGCAGTATTTT	CASSLASGGFADTQYF
NA	NA	TRBJ2-1	TRBV11-2	TGTGCCAGCAGCCTCGTTGATGAGCAGTTCTTC	CASSLVDEQFF
NA	TRBD2	TRBJ2-1	TRBV3-1/TRBV3-2	TGTGCCAGCAGCCAAGTCGCGGGGGGGCGTTCTGAGCAGTTCTTC	CASSQVAGGRSEQFF
NA	TRBD2	TRBJ2-1	TRBV19	TGTGCCAGTAGGCCGTTTCGGGGGGTTGTGCTCTATGAGCAGTTCTTC	CASRPFRGVVLYEQFF
NA	NA	TRBJ2-1	TRBV30	TGTGCCTGGAGTTCGGGGGTACGCTACAATGAGCAGTTCTTC	CAWSSGVRYNEQFF
NA	NA	TRBJ1-1	TRBV7-9	TGTGCCAGCAGAACAGGTGACCGGACTGAAGCTTTCTTT	CASRTGDRTEAFF
once	NA	TRBJ1-2	TRBV20-1	TGCAGTGCTAGTAACGGGATTGGGGGAGGCCGAAACTATGGCTACACCTTC	CSASNGIGGGRNYGYTF
NA	TRBD1	TRBJ1-2	TRBV18	TGTGCCAGCTCAGAAGGACAGGGTTCGGGCTATGGCTACACCTTC	CASSEGQGSGYGYTF